This T cell receptor beta chain was found in a study of T cells after posttransplantation cyclophosphamide. Profiling relied on immunoSEQ multiplex PCR, and the TCRdb table lists in-frame clones only, not all of them. The data hold about 32,000 clones, with more than 85% observed a single time. V lost 4 bases and J lost 1; bases outside the gene matches: 6. The CDR3 spans 15 residues. Germline assignment: CDR1 MDHEN and CDR2 SYDVKM. A single count supports this clone. As yet, its antigen is unknown. Cells defined as naive were viable CD3+CD4+ or CD3+CD8+ and CCR7+CD45RA+CD45RO-CD95-CD27+CD28+. Peripheral blood was collected from the related graft donor on the marrow donation day. Whole-study findings and limits: Skin or GI-infiltrating T cells shared few TRB sequences with blood. Later post-transplant blood repertoires were often dominated by donor CD8+ memory clones. After PTCy, TRB diversity resembled that of CNI/methotrexate controls.

This TCR derives from a man aged 25-45 years in good health and a related stem cell transplant donor. Sequencing was performed on naive CD4+ T cells sorted from blood. J is TRBJ1-2 and V is TRBV28; 7 nucleotides align to TRBD1. CDR3 DNA: TGTGCCAGCAGTTCCGGGACAGAGGTTAACTATGGCTACACCTTC. Translated: CASSSGTEVNYGYTF.